Sequencing of this T cell receptor (beta chain) was carried out in a study of blood T cell repertoires in COVID-19. Looking at the study overall: PBMCs, B-cell-depleted T cells, or T cells were the source of the cDNA or gDNA that made up the material.

Some clones are missing from TCRdb's copy, which holds only in-frame ones; the method was immunoSEQ multiplex PCR. The table has roughly 270,000 clones, 75% to 85% seen once. Germline V lookup: CDR1 KGHSH, CDR2 LQKENI. The CDR3 is 16 residues long. The junction had 5 bases not matched to a gene; V was cut back by 2 bases and J by 0 bases. The sample consisted of peripheral blood. This sequence joins TRBV18 and TRBJ1-1; the match to TRBD1 covers 8 bases. The TCR was taken from a man in his fifties or sixties with active or convalescent COVID-19. CDR3 sequence (DNA): TGTGCCAGCTCACCAACCGGGACAGGAATGAACACTGAAGCTTTCTTT. Amino acid sequence: CASSPTGTGMNTEAFF.